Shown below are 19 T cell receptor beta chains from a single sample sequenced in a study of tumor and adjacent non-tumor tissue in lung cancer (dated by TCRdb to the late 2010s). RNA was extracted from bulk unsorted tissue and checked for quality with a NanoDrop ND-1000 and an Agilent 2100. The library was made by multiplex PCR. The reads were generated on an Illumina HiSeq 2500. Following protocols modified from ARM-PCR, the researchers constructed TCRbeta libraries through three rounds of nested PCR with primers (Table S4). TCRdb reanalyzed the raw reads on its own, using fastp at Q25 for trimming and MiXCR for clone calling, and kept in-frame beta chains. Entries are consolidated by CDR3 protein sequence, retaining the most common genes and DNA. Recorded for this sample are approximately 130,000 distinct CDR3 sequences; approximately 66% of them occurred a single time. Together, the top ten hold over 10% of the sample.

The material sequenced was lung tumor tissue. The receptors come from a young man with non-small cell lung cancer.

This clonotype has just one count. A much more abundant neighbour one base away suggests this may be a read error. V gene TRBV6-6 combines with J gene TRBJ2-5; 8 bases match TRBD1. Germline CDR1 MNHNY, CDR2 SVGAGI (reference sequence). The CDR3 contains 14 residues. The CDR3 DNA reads TGTGGCAGCAGTCCGGACAGGGTGCCAGAGACCCAGTACTTC. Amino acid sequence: CGSSPDRVPETQYF.

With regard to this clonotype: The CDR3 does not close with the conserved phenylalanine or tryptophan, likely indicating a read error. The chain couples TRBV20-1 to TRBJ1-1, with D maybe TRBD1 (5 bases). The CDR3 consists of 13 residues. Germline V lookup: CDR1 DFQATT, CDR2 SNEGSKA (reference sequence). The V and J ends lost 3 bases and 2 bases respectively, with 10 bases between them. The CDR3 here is CSASLGTNTEAFS. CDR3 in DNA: TGCAGTGCTAGCCTCGGGACTAACACTGAAGCTTTCTCT.

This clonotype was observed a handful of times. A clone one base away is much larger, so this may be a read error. The CDR3 bases are TGTGCCAACAGTTCTCCGGGACTACCCGGGGAGCAGTTCTTC. It specifies CANSSPGLPGEQFF. This chain links TRBV6-5 with TRBJ2-1, with 7 bases fitting TRBD2. Germline V gives CDR1 MNHEY, CDR2 SVGAGI. This CDR3 has 14 amino acids.

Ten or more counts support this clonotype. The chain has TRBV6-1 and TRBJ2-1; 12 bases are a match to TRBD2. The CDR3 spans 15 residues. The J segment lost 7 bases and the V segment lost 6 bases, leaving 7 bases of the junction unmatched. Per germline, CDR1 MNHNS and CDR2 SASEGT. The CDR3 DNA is TGTGCCAGCAGGGGGGAGACTAGCGGGGGTAATGAGCAGTTCTTC. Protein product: CASRGETSGGNEQFF.

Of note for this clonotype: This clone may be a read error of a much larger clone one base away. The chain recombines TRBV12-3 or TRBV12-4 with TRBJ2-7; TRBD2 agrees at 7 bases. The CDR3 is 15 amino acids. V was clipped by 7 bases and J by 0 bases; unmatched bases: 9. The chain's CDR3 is CASTTSGVSSYEQYF. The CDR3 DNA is TGTGCCAGCACCACAAGCGGGGTTAGCTCCTACGAGCAGTACTTC.

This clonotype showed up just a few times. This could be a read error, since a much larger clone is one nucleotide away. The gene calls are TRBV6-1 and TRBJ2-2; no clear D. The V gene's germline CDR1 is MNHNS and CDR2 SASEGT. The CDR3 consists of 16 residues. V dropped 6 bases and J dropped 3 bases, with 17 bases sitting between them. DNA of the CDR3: TGTGCCAGCAGGGCTTTCGGGCACATCGACACCGGGGAGCTGTTTTTT. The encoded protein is CASRAFGHIDTGELFF.

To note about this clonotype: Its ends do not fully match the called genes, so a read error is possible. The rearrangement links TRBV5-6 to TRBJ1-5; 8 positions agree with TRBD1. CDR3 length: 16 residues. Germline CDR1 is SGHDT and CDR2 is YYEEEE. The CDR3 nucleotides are TGTGCCAACAGCGAAGGGACAGGTGGAAGCAATCAGCCCCAGCATTTT. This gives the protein CANSEGTGGSNQPQHF.

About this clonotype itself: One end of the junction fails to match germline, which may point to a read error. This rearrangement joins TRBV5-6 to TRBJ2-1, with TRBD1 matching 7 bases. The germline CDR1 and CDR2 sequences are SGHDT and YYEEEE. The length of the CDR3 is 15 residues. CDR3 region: CASSMTGSSYDEQFF. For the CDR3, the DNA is TGTGCCAGCAGCATGACAGGGAGCTCCTACGATGAGCAGTTCTTC.

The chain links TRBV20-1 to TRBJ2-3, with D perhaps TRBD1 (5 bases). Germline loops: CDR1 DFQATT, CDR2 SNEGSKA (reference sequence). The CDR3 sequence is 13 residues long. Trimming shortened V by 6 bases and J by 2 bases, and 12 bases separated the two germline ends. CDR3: CSAPPRDTDTQYF. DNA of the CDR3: TGCAGTGCCCCACCCAGGGACACAGATACGCAGTATTTT.

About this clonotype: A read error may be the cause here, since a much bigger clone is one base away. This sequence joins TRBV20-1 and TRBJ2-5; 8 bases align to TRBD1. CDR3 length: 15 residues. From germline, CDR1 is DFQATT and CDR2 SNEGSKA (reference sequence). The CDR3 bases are TGCAGTACTAGGGGACAGGATCGAACCGAAGAGACCCAGTACTTC. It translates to CSTRGQDRTEETQYF.

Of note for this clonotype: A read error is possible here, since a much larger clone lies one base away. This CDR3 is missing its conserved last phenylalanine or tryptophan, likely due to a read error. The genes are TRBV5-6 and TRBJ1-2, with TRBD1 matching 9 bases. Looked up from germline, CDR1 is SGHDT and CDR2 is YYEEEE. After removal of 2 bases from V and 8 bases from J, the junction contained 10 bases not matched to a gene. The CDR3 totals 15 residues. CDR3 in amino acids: CASSFPFRDRVGYTI. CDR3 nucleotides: TGTGCCAGCAGCTTCCCCTTCAGGGACAGGGTCGGCTACACCATC.

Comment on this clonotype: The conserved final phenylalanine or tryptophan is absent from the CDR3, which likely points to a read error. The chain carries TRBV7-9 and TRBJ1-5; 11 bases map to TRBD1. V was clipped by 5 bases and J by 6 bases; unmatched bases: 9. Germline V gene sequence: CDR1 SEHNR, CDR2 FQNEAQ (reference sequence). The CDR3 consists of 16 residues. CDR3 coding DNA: TGTGCCAGCAGCCCCGGGACAGGGGGAGCGGGTCAGCCCCAGCATTCT. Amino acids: CASSPGTGGAGQPQHS.

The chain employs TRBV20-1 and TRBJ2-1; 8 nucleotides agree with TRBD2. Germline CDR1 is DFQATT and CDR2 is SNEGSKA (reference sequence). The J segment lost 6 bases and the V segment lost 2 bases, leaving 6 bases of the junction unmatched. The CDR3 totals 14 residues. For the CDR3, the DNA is TGCAGTGCTAGACGGGGGGGCCATGGCAATGAGCAGTTCTTC. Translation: CSARRGGHGNEQFF.

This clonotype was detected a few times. CDR3: CASSLGLQETQYF. DNA for the CDR3: TGTGCCAGCAGCCTGGGACTCCAAGAGACCCAGTACTTC. This chain uses TRBV7-3 with TRBJ2-5, with D possibly being TRBD2 (6 bases). Germline-derived CDR1 and CDR2 are SGHTA and FQGTGA. CDR3 length: 13 amino acids. Trimming took 5 bases from V and 1 from J, leaving 8 bases between them.

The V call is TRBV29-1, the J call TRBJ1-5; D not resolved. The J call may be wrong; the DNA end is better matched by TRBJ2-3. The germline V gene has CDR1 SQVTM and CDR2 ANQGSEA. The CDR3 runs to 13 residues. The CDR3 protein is CSVRVGIRQPQYF. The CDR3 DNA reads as TGCAGCGTTAGAGTGGGGATACGGCAGCCCCAGTATTTT.

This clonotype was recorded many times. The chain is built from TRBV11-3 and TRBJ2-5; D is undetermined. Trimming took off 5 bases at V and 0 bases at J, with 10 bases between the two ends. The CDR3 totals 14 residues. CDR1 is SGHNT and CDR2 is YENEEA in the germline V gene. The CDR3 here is CASSLDPHQETQYF. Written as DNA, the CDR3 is TGTGCCAGCAGCCTCGACCCCCACCAAGAGACCCAGTACTTC.

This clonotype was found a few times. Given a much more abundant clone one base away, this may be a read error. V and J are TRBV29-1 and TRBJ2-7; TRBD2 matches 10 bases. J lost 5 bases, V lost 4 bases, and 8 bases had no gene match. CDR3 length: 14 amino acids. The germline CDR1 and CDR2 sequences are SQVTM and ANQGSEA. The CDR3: CSVAFSLAGDEQYF. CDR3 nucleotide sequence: TGCAGCGTTGCATTCAGCCTAGCGGGAGACGAGCAGTACTTC.

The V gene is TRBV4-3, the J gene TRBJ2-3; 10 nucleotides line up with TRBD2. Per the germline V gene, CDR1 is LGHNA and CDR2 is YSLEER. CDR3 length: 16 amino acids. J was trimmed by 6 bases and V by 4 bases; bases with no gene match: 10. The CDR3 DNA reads TGCGCCAGCAGCCGAGCCCCTAGCGGGGGCCTGGATACGCAGTATTTT. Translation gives CASSRAPSGGLDTQYF.

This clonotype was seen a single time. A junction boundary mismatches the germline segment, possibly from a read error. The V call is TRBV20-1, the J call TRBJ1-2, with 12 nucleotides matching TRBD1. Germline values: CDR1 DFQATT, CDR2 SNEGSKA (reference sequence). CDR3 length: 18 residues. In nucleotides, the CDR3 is TGCACTGCTAGAGGCCCCCCGGGACAGGGGGCCAAATTCTATGGCTACACCTTC. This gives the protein CTARGPPGQGAKFYGYTF.